The subject of this entry is one T cell receptor (beta chain). Its antigen is not identified. PCR used 60 Vbeta primers and 13 Jbeta primers. TCRdb's table, derived via immunoSEQ multiplex PCR, lists solely in-frame clones and lacks some. The sample holds around 130,000 clones, roughly 80% seen once. The sample comes from a study of cytomegalovirus exposure and HLA in healthy donors. Whole-study context: In an earlier analysis, 117 million unique TCR beta sequences were found from approximately 190 million T cells. Inside one of the first data releases sat some 85 million unique TCRs taken from HLA-typed donors.

Study outcomes and limitations: Common viral pathogens (according to a later analysis) appeared linked to several of the most significant clusters. The authors later found most CMV-associated TCR beta chains appeared HLA-restricted.

The TCR was taken from a boy between 10 and 17 years old in good health and CMV-seronegative. Sequences were obtained from PBMCs.

In DNA, the CDR3 is TGTGCCTGGAGTGATGGACAGGGAGGTCAGCCCCAGCATTTT. This sequence encodes CAWSDGQGGQPQHF. This chain connects TRBV30 to TRBJ1-5; the match to TRBD1 covers 8 bases. This CDR3 is built from 14 residues. CDR1 is GTSNPN, CDR2 SVGIG, per germline (reference sequence). The ends lost 1 base at V and 6 bases at J; junction bases unmatched: 5.